This TCR beta chain was recovered during a study of early T cells in non-severe SARS-CoV-2 infection. Study summary: Chains stayed unpaired after sequencing of bulk RNA from unsorted whole blood. Overall study findings and caveats: Anti-spike CD8 specificities were favored by VDJdb matching, whose results missed private and CD4 specificities.

As to this clonotype: Its antigen is undetermined.

V shed 1 base and J shed 6 bases, with 13 bases lying between them. CDR3 length equals 14 residues. Germline values: CDR1 SGDLS, CDR2 YYNGEE. As part of library construction, unique molecular identifiers were attached to individual cDNA molecules. Via MiXCR, TCRdb re-called the 5' RACE reads, giving one row per CDR3 protein. The sample includes about 90,000 distinct CDR3 sequences, around 14% of them seen just once. The clonotype originates from an adult who was a healthcare worker with PCR-confirmed SARS-CoV-2 infection or an uninfected control (not recorded which). Source material: whole blood. The chain joins TRBV9 to TRBJ1-2; possibly TRBD1 for D (6 bases). Written as DNA, the CDR3 is TGTGCCAGCAGCGTAAGCCCGGGGGCCGATGGCTACACCTTC. Its protein is CASSVSPGADGYTF. Combining the CDR3 with reference TRBV9 and TRBJ1-2 gives the whole variable domain DSGVTQTPKHLITATGQRVTLRCSPRSGDLSVYWYQQSLDQGLQFLIQYYNGEERAKGNILERFSAQQFPDLHSELNLSSLELGDSALYFCASSVSPGADGYTFGSGTRLTVV.